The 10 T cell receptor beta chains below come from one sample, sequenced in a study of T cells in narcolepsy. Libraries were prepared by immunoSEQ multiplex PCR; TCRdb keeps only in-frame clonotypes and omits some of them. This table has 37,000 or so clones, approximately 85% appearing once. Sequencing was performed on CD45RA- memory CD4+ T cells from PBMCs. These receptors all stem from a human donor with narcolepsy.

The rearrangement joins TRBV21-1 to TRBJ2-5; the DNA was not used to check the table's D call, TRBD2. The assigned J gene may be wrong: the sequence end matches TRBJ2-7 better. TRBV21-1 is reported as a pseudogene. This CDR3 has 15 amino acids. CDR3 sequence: CASSHPTSEVYEQYF. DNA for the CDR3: TGTGCCAGCAGCCACCCGACTAGCGAGGTCTACGAGCAGTACTTC.

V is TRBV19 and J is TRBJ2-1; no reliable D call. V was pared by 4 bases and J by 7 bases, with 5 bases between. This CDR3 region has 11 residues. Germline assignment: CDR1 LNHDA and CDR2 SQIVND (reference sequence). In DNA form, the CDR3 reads TGTGCCAGTAGTAGGCGTAATGAGCAGTTCTTC. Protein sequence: CASSRRNEQFF.

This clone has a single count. CDR3 loop: CSVEARAGSPLHF. The CDR3 DNA is TGCAGCGTTGAAGCCAGGGCGGGGTCACCCCTCCACTTT. The chain links TRBV29-1 to TRBJ1-6, with D maybe TRBD1 (5 bases). CDR1 is SQVTM, CDR2 ANQGSEA, per germline. The CDR3 covers 13 residues. The V end lost 1 base, the J end lost 10 bases, and 11 bases lay between the germline ends.

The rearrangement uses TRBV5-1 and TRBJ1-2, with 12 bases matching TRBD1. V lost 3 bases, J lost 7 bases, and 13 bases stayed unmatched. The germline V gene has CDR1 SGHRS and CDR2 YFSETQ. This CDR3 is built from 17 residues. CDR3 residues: CASSSGTGGAEISGYTF. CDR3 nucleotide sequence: TGCGCCAGCAGCTCCGGGACAGGGGGCGCGGAAATAAGTGGCTACACCTTC.

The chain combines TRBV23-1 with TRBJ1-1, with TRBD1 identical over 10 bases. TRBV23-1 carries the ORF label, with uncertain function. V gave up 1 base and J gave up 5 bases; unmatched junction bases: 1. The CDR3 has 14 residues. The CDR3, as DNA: TGCGCCAGCAGTCAATGGGACAGGGGTACTGAAGCTTTCTTT. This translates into CASSQWDRGTEAFF.

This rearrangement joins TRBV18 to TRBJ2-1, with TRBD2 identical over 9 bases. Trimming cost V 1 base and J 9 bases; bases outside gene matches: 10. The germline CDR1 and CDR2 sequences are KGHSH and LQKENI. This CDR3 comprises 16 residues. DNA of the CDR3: TGTGCCAGCTCACCACGGTCGCCTAGCGGGGAGGGTGAGCAGTTCTTC. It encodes CASSPRSPSGEGEQFF. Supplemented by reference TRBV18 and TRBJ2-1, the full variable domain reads NAGVMQNPRHLVRRRGQEARLRCSPMKGHSHVYWYRQLPEEGLKFMVYLQKENIIDESGMPKERFSAEFPKEGPSILRIQQVVRGDSAAYFCASSPRSPSGEGEQFFGPGTRLTVL.

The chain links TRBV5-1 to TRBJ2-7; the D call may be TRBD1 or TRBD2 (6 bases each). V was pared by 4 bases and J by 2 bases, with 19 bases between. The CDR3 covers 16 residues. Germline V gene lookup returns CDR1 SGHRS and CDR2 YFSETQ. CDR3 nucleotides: TGCGCCAGCAGCCGCCTACCCCGGGGGACAACCTACGAGCAGTACTTC. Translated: CASSRLPRGTTYEQYF.

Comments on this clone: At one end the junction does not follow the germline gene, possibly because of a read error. The CDR3 here is CGSSLASQTGYEQYF. CDR3 bases: TGTGGCAGCAGCTTAGCTAGCCAAACCGGCTACGAGCAGTACTTC. The J gene is TRBJ2-7, the V gene TRBV7-2; weak D call: TRBD2 (5 bases). The CDR3 runs to 15 residues. The V gene's germline CDR1 is SGHTA and CDR2 FQGNSA. Supplemented by reference TRBV7-2 and TRBJ2-7, the full variable domain reads GAGVSQSPSNKVTEKGKDVELRCDPISGHTALYWYRQSLGQGLEFLIYFQGNSAPDKSGLPSDRFSAERTGGSVSTLTIQRTQQEDSAVYLCGSSLASQTGYEQYFGPGTRLTVT.

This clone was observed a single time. CDR3: CASSEVPQLGTGELFF. The CDR3 DNA is TGTGCCAGCAGTGAGGTTCCCCAGCTCGGCACCGGGGAGCTGTTTTTT. The rearrangement uses TRBV6-1 and TRBJ2-2; no clear D. The CDR3 loop spans 16 amino acids. V was clipped by 3 bases and J by 4 bases, with 15 bases between them. CDR1 MNHNS and CDR2 SASEGT come from the germline V gene.

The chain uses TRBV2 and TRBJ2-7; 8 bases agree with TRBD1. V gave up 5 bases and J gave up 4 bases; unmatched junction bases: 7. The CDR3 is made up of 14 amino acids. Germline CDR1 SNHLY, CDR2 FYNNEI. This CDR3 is CASSFGTGPYEQYF. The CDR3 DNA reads TGTGCCAGCAGTTTTGGGACAGGTCCTTACGAGCAGTACTTC.